The clone carrying this TCR beta chain has a handful of counts. The sample comes from a study of identical twins. In TCRdb, the 5' RACE reads were re-called with MiXCR into one record per CDR3 protein. The repertoire consists of roughly 720,000 distinct CDR3 sequences, with 18% occurring once and the leading ten covering around 13%. The sample was also reused in another study, on T cells expressing NK-cell markers. That report adds: Alpha-beta TCR T cells were the sole sorting target in several experiments, owing to an anti-gamma-delta TCR antibody.

The origin of this receptor is a woman in her late teens or twenties in good health. Sequencing was carried out using PBMCs.

The DNA of the CDR3 is TGTGCCATCAGCAGTTACTCTGGAAACACCATATATTTT. Encoded protein: CAISSYSGNTIYF. This chain joins TRBV2 and TRBJ1-3; no firm D call. Germline V gene lookup returns CDR1 SNHLY and CDR2 FYNNEI. CDR3 size: 13 residues. Trimming shortened V by 10 bases and J by 0 bases, and 10 bases separated the two germline ends. Complete variable domain (other parts from reference TRBV2 and TRBJ1-3): EPEVTQTPSHQVTQMGQEVILRCVPISNHLYFYWYRQILGQKVEFLVSFYNNEISEKSEIFDDQFSVERPDGSNFTLKIRSTKLEDSAMYFCAISSYSGNTIYFGEGSWLTVV.